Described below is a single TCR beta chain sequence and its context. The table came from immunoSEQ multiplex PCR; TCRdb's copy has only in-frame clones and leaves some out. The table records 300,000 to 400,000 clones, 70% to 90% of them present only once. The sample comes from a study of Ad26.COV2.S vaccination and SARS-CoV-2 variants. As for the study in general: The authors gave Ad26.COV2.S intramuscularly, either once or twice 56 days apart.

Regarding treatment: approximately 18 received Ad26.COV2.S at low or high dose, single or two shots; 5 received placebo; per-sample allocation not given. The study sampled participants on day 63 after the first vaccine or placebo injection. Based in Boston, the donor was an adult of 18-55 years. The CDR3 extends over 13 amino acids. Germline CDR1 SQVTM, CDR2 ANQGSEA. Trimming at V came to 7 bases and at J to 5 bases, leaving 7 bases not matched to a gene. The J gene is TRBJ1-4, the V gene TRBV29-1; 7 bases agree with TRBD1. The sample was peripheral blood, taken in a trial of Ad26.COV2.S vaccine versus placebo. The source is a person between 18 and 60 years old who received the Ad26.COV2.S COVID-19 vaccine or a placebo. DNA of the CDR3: TGCAGCGCGCAGAGGGGGCTGAATGAAAAACTGTTTTTT. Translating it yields CSAQRGLNEKLFF. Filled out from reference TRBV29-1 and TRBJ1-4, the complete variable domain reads SAVISQKPSRDICQRGTSLTIQCQVDSQVTMMFWYRQQPGQSLTLIATANQGSEATYESGFVIDKFPISRPNLTFSTLTVSNMSPEDSSIYLCSAQRGLNEKLFFGSGTQLSVL.